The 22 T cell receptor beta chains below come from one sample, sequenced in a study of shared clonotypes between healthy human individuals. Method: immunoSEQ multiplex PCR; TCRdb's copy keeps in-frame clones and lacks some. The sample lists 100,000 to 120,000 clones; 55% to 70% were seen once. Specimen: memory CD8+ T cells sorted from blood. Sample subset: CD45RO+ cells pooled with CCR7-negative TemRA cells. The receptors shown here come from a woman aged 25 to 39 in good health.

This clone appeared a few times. This CDR3 reads CATKIAGSGEQYF. As DNA, the CDR3 is TGTGCCACCAAAATAGCGGGTAGTGGCGAGCAGTACTTC. The rearrangement links TRBV28 to TRBJ2-7; TRBD2 matches 7 bases. The trim removed 10 bases at V and 6 bases at J, leaving 12 bases unmatched. The length of the CDR3 is 13 residues. CDR1 is MDHEN and CDR2 is SYDVKM in the germline V gene. Filled out from reference TRBV28 and TRBJ2-7, the complete variable domain reads DVKVTQSSRYLVKRTGEKVFLECVQDMDHENMFWYRQDPGLGLRLIYFSYDVKMKEKGDIPEGYSVSREKKERFSLILESASTNQTSMYLCATKIAGSGEQYFGPGTRLTVT.

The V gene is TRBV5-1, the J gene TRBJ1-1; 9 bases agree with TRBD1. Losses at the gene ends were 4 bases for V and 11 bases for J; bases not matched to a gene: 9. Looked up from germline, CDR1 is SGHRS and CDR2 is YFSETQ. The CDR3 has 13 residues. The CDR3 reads CASSPAWTGVAFF. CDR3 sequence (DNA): TGCGCCAGCAGCCCAGCCTGGACAGGGGTGGCTTTCTTT.

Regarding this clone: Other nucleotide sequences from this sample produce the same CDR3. This chain's CDR3 is CASSLGDRVHGNTIYF. The DNA of the CDR3 is TGTGCCAGCAGCTTGGGGGACAGGGTTCACGGAAACACCATATATTTT. This chain links TRBV5-6 with TRBJ1-3; 9 positions agree with TRBD1. Germline lookup yields CDR1 SGHDT and CDR2 YYEEEE. V dropped 0 bases and J dropped 4; count of bases not matched to a gene: 5. This CDR3 has 16 amino acids.

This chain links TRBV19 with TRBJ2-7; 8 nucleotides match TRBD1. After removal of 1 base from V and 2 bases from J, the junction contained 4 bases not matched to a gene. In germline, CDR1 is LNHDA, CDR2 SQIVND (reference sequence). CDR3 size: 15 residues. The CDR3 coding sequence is TGTGCCAGTAGTATAGTAGGGACAGGAGCCTACGAGCAGTACTTC. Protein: CASSIVGTGAYEQYF.

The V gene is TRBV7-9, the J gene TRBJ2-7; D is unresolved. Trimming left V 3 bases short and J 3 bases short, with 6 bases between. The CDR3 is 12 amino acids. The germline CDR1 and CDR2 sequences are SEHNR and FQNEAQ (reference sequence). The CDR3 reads CASSLRNYEQYF. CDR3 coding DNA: TGTGCCAGCAGCTTGAGGAACTACGAGCAGTACTTC.

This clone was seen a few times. The chain's CDR3 is CAIKGDRAYEQYF. As DNA, the CDR3 is TGTGCCATCAAGGGGGACAGGGCCTACGAGCAGTACTTC. The rearrangement joins TRBV10-3 to TRBJ2-7; TRBD1 agrees at 9 bases. This CDR3 region has 13 residues. Per the germline V gene, CDR1 is ENHRY and CDR2 is SYGVKD. V gave up 7 bases and J gave up 2 bases; unmatched junction bases: 3.

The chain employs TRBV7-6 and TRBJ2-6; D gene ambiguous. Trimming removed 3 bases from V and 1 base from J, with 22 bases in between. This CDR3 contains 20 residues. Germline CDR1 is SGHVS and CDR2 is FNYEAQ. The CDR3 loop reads CASSFLVALPFLSGANVLTF. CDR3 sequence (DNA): TGTGCCAGCAGCTTTTTGGTGGCGCTCCCCTTTTTGTCTGGGGCCAACGTCCTGACTTTC.

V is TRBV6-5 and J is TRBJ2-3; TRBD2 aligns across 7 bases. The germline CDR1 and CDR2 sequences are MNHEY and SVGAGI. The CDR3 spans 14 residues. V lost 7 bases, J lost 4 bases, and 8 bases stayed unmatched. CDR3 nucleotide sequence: TGTGCCAGCAAACGGGAGGAGTTCTCAGATACGCAGTATTTT. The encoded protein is CASKREEFSDTQYF.

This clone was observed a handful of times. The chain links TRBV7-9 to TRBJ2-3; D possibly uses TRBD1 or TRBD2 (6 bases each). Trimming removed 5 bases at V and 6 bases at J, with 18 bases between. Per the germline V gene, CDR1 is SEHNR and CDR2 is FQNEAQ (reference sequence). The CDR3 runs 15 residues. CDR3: CASSPVSGAYDTQYF. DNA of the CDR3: TGTGCCAGCAGCCCGGTTTCGGGGGCTTACGATACGCAGTATTTT.

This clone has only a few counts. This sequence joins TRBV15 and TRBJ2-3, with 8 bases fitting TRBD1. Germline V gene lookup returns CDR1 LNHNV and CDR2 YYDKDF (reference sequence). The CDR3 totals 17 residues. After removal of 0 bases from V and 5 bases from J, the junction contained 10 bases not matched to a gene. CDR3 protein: CATSRDGGGQGRDTQYF. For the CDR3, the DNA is TGTGCCACCAGCAGAGATGGGGGTGGACAGGGTCGAGATACGCAGTATTTT.

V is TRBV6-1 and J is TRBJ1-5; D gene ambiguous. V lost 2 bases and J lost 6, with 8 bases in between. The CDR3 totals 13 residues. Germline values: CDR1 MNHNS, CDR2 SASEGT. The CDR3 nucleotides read TGTGCCAGCAGTGAACGACCCGGTCAGCCCCAGCATTTT. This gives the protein CASSERPGQPQHF.

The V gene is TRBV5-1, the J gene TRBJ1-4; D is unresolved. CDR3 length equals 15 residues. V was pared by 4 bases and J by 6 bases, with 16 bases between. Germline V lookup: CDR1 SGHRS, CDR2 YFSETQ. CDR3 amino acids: CASSKTSGSDEKLFF. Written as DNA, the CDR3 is TGCGCCAGCAGCAAAACGTCCGGGAGTGATGAAAAACTGTTTTTT.

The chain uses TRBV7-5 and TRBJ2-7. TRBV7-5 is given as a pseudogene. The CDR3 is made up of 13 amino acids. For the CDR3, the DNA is TGTGCCAGCAGCTTAGGTCCCGTCAACGAGCAGTACTTC. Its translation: CASSLGPVNEQYF.

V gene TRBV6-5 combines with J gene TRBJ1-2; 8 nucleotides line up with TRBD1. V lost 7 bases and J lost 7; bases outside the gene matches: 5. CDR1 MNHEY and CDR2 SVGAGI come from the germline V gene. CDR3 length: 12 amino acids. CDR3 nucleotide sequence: TGTGCCAGCACCAAGACAGGGGTTGGCTACACCTTC. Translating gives CASTKTGVGYTF.

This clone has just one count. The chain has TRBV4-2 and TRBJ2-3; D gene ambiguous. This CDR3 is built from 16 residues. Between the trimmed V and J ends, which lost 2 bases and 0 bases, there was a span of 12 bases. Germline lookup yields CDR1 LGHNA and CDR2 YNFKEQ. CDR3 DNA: TGTGCCAGCAGCCAATTTTCTGGATCTAGCACAGATACGCAGTATTTT. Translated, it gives CASSQFSGSSTDTQYF.

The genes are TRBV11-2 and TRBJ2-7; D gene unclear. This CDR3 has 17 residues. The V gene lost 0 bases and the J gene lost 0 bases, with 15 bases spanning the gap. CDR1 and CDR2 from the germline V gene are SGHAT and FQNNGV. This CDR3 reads CASSLELARLSSYEQYF. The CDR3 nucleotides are TGTGCCAGCAGCTTAGAATTAGCCAGACTGAGCTCCTACGAGCAGTACTTC.

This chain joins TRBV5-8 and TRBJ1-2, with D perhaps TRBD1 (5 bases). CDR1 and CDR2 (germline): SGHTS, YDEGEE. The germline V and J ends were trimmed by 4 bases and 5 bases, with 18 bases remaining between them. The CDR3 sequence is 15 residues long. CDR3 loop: CASSQPGAGQYGYTF. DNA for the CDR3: TGTGCCAGCAGCCAGCCAGGAGCAGGGCAATATGGCTACACCTTC.

Written as DNA, the CDR3 is TGTGCCAGCAGCTTGTATGGGTGGGCTGCCGGGGAGCTGTTTTTT. Translated, it gives CASSLYGWAAGELFF. The chain joins TRBV7-2 to TRBJ2-2; unclear D gene. Looked up from germline, CDR1 is SGHTA and CDR2 is FQGNSA. The ends were cut back, 3 bases at V and 6 bases at J, with 14 bases in the middle. The CDR3 extends over 15 amino acids. Combining the CDR3 with reference TRBV7-2 and TRBJ2-2 gives the whole variable domain GAGVSQSPSNKVTEKGKDVELRCDPISGHTALYWYRQSLGQGLEFLIYFQGNSAPDKSGLPSDRFSAERTGGSVSTLTIQRTQQEDSAVYLCASSLYGWAAGELFFGEGSRLTVL.

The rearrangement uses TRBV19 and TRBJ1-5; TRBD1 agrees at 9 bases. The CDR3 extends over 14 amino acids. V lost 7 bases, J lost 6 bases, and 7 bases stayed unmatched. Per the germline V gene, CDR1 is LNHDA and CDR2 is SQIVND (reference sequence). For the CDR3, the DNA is TGTGCCAGTACGACAGGGGGATTTGGTCAGCCCCAGCATTTT. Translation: CASTTGGFGQPQHF.

As DNA, the CDR3 is TGTGCCAGCAGCTTAGACCGGAACTCCTACAATGAGCAGTTCTTC. This translates into CASSLDRNSYNEQFF. V and J are TRBV7-6 and TRBJ2-1; no reliable D call. The germline CDR1 and CDR2 sequences are SGHVS and FNYEAQ. There are 15 residues in the CDR3. Trimming took 1 base from V and 0 from J, leaving 7 bases between them.

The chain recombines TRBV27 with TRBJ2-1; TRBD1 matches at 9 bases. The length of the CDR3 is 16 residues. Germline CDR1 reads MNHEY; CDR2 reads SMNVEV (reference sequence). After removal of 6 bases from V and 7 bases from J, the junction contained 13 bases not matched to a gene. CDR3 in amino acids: CASRTITGTGPNEQFF. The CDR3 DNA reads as TGTGCCAGCAGGACTATCACCGGGACAGGGCCAAATGAGCAGTTCTTC.

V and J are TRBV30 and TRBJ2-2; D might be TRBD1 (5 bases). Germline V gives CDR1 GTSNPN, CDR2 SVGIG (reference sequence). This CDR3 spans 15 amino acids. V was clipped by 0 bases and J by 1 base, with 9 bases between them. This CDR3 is CAWSVTGGNTGELFF. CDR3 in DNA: TGTGCCTGGAGTGTAACAGGCGGGAACACCGGGGAGCTGTTTTTT.